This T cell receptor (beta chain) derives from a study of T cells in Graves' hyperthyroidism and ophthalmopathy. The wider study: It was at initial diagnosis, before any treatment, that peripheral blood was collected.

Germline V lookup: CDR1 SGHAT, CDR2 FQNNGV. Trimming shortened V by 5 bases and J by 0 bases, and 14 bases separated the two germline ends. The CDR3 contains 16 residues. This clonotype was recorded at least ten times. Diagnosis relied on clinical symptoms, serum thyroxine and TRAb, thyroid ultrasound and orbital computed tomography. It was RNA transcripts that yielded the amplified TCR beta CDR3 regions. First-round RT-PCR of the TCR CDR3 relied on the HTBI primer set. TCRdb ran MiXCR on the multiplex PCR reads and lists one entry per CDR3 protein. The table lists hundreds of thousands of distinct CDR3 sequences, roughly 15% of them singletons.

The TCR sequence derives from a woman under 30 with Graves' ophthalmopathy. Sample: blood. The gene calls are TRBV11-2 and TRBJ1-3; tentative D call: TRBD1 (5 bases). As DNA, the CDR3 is TGTGCCAGCAGCCCGGGACGCCTGCTCTCTGGAAACACCATATATTTT. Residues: CASSPGRLLSGNTIYF. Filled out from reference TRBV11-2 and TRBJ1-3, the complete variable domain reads EAGVAQSPRYKIIEKRQSVAFWCNPISGHATLYWYQQILGQGPKLLIQFQNNGVVDDSQLPKDRFSAERLKGVDSTLKIQPAKLEDSAVYLCASSPGRLLSGNTIYFGEGSWLTVV.